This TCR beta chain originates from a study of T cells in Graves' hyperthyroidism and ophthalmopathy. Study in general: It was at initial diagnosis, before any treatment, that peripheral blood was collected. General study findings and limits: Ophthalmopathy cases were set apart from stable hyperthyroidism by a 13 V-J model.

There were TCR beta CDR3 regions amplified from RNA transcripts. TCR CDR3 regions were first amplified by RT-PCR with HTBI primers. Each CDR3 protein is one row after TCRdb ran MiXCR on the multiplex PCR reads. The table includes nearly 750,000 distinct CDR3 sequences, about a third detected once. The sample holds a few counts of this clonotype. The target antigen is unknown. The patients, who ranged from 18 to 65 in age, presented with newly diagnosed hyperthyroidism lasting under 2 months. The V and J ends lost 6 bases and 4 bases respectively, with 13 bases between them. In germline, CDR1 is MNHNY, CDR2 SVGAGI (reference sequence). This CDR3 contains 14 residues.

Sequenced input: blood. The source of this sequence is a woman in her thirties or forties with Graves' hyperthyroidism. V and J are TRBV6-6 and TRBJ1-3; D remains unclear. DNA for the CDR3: TGTGCCAGCAGGGTCGGACGGAGCGGAAACACCATATATTTT. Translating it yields CASRVGRSGNTIYF.